The rows below give T cell receptor beta chains drawn from one sample of a study of cytomegalovirus exposure and HLA in healthy donors. TCRdb's table, derived via immunoSEQ multiplex PCR, lists solely in-frame clones and lacks some. The data show some 130,000 clones, 84% seen once. The sample was PBMCs. These receptors were taken from a man aged 45-60 years in good health and CMV-seronegative. CDR3s include the opening cysteine and the closing phenylalanine or tryptophan. A D gene is named only where the DNA matches it firmly. Expanded clones are given a class, and other clones once, few, many or no size at all.

abundance: NA; v_gene: TRBV4-3; d_gene: NA; j_gene: TRBJ1-6; CDR3nt: TGCGCCAGCAGCCAAGTATTATCAGGGGTCCCATATAATTCACCCCTCCACTTT; CDR3aa: CASSQVLSGVPYNSPLHF
abundance: NA; v_gene: TRBV7-8; d_gene: NA; j_gene: TRBJ1-1; CDR3nt: TGTGCCAGCAGCTTAGAATACCAGATGAACACTGAAGCTTTCTTT; CDR3aa: CASSLEYQMNTEAFF
abundance: NA; v_gene: TRBV7-9; d_gene: TRBD1; j_gene: TRBJ1-2; CDR3nt: TGTGCCAGCACCCCGCCGGGGACAGGGAACTATGGCTACACCTTC; CDR3aa: CASTPPGTGNYGYTF
abundance: NA; v_gene: TRBV5-1; d_gene: TRBD1; j_gene: TRBJ1-5; CDR3nt: TGCGCCAGCAGCCCGGGGACAGGTGGGGGGCAGCCCCAGCATTTT; CDR3aa: CASSPGTGGGQPQHF
abundance: NA; v_gene: TRBV4-1; d_gene: TRBD2; j_gene: TRBJ2-2; CDR3nt: TGCGCCAGCAGCCAGGGGAGCGGGGGGACATACACCGGGGAGCTGTTTTTT; CDR3aa: CASSQGSGGTYTGELFF
abundance: NA; v_gene: TRBV5-1; d_gene: NA; j_gene: TRBJ2-2; CDR3nt: TGCGCCAGCAGCTTAGGGGCTTACACCGGGGAGCTGTTTTTT; CDR3aa: CASSLGAYTGELFF
abundance: NA; v_gene: TRBV6-1; d_gene: NA; j_gene: TRBJ2-3; CDR3nt: TGTGCCAACAGTGAATTCGTTCTAGCGAGCGATACGCAGTATTTT; CDR3aa: CANSEFVLASDTQYF
abundance: few; v_gene: TRBV7-8; d_gene: TRBD1; j_gene: TRBJ1-3; CDR3nt: TGTGCCAGCAGCTTAGAACAGGGGGCGAAAGGAAACACCATATATTTT; CDR3aa: CASSLEQGAKGNTIYF
abundance: NA; v_gene: TRBV10-2; d_gene: NA; j_gene: TRBJ1-5; CDR3nt: TGCGCCAGCAGTACAGGGCAGGGACAGCCCCAGCATTTT; CDR3aa: CASSTGQGQPQHF
abundance: NA; v_gene: TRBV7-9; d_gene: NA; j_gene: TRBJ1-5; CDR3nt: TGTGCCAGCACCACTGGGGACTTCGGACCCAATCAGCCCCAGCATTTT; CDR3aa: CASTTGDFGPNQPQHF
abundance: few; v_gene: TRBV5-1; d_gene: NA; j_gene: TRBJ1-2; CDR3nt: TGCGCCAGCAGCTTGTATGTGAGCAGGCGCTATGGCTACACCTTC; CDR3aa: CASSLYVSRRYGYTF
abundance: NA; v_gene: TRBV7-9; d_gene: NA; j_gene: TRBJ2-7; CDR3nt: TGTGCCAGCAGCTTCCAACCGAGCTACGAGCAGTACTTC; CDR3aa: CASSFQPSYEQYF
abundance: NA; v_gene: TRBV6-1; d_gene: NA; j_gene: TRBJ2-1; CDR3nt: TGTGCCAGCACTGGGGGGTGGACTTCCAGTGAGCAGTTCTTC; CDR3aa: CASTGGWTSSEQFF
abundance: NA; v_gene: TRBV23-1; d_gene: NA; j_gene: TRBJ1-5; CDR3nt: TGCGCCACCAAGCAGGCGGGAGCTCAAAGCAATCAGCCCCAGCATTTT; CDR3aa: CATKQAGAQSNQPQHF
abundance: NA; v_gene: TRBV5-5; d_gene: NA; j_gene: TRBJ2-3; CDR3nt: TGTGCCAGCAGCTTTTATAAAGGAGGAATCACAGATACGCAGTATTTT; CDR3aa: CASSFYKGGITDTQYF
abundance: few; v_gene: TRBV7-9; d_gene: TRBD1; j_gene: TRBJ1-2; CDR3nt: TGTGCCGGGACTGGGACAGGGTGGAATCACGGCTACACCTTC; CDR3aa: CAGTGTGWNHGYTF
abundance: NA; v_gene: TRBV19; d_gene: TRBD1; j_gene: TRBJ1-5; CDR3nt: TGTGCCAGTAGTATCCCCGACAGGGGTGTCTATGGCAATCAGCCCCAGCATTTT; CDR3aa: CASSIPDRGVYGNQPQHF
abundance: NA; v_gene: TRBV19; d_gene: TRBD2; j_gene: TRBJ2-1; CDR3nt: TGTGCCAGTAGCGGCCTAGCGGGGGGACAGAGCTCCTACAATGAGCAGTTCTTC; CDR3aa: CASSGLAGGQSSYNEQFF
abundance: NA; v_gene: TRBV18; d_gene: TRBD1; j_gene: TRBJ1-3; CDR3nt: TGTGCCAGCTCACCCTCCGGGACAGGGGCCGGAAACACCATATATTTT; CDR3aa: CASSPSGTGAGNTIYF
abundance: NA; v_gene: TRBV7-8; d_gene: NA; j_gene: TRBJ2-7; CDR3nt: TGTGCCAGCAGCCCTCGGGAAGACTCCTACGAGCAGTACTTC; CDR3aa: CASSPREDSYEQYF
abundance: NA; v_gene: TRBV5-1; d_gene: TRBD2; j_gene: TRBJ2-1; CDR3nt: TGCGCCAGCAGCCGAGATAGCGGGGGGTGGGGTGAGCAGTTCTTC; CDR3aa: CASSRDSGGWGEQFF
abundance: NA; v_gene: TRBV27; d_gene: TRBD1; j_gene: TRBJ2-5; CDR3nt: TGTGCCAGCAGTTCTCCCCACAGGGGGCGCATAGAGACCCAGTACTTC; CDR3aa: CASSSPHRGRIETQYF
abundance: NA; v_gene: TRBV30; d_gene: TRBD1; j_gene: TRBJ2-5; CDR3nt: TGTGCCTGGAGTTTAACAGGGGTCCAAGAGACCCAGTACTTC; CDR3aa: CAWSLTGVQETQYF
abundance: NA; v_gene: TRBV7-3; d_gene: NA; j_gene: TRBJ2-3; CDR3nt: TGTGCCAGCAGCTTAATAGGGGTCACAGATACGCAGTATTTT; CDR3aa: CASSLIGVTDTQYF
abundance: once; v_gene: TRBV19; d_gene: NA; j_gene: TRBJ1-5; CDR3nt: TGTGCCAGTACTCGGACTCATTATAGCAATCAGCCCCAGCATTTT; CDR3aa: CASTRTHYSNQPQHF
abundance: NA; v_gene: TRBV18; d_gene: NA; j_gene: TRBJ1-1; CDR3nt: TGTGCCAGCTCCCCCAGTCACACTGAAGCTTTCTTT; CDR3aa: CASSPSHTEAFF
abundance: once; v_gene: TRBV9; d_gene: NA; j_gene: TRBJ2-5; CDR3nt: TGTGCCAGCAGCGTAGCCCTTGAAGAGACCCAGTACTTC; CDR3aa: CASSVALEETQYF
abundance: NA; v_gene: TRBV30; d_gene: NA; j_gene: TRBJ2-1; CDR3nt: TGTGCCTGGGGACAGGTCCGGGGGAATGAGCAGTTCTTC; CDR3aa: CAWGQVRGNEQFF
abundance: NA; v_gene: TRBV12-5; d_gene: NA; j_gene: TRBJ1-5; CDR3nt: TGTGCTAGTGAGCGGGGGACTAGCAATCAGCCCCAGCATTTT; CDR3aa: CASERGTSNQPQHF
abundance: NA; v_gene: TRBV2; d_gene: TRBD2; j_gene: TRBJ2-5; CDR3nt: TGTGCCAGCAGAAGACTAGCGGGGGGGCAGGAGACCCAGTACTTC; CDR3aa: CASRRLAGGQETQYF
abundance: few; v_gene: TRBV30; d_gene: TRBD1; j_gene: TRBJ2-2; CDR3nt: TGTGCCTGGAGGGGACAGGGGGTCCCCGGGGAGCTGTTTTTT; CDR3aa: CAWRGQGVPGELFF
abundance: NA; v_gene: TRBV7-2; d_gene: NA; j_gene: TRBJ1-5; CDR3nt: TGTGCCAGCAGCTTAAACGGGGTTCGGAGTCAGCCCCAGCATTTT; CDR3aa: CASSLNGVRSQPQHF